A selection of T cell receptor beta chains follows, all from one sample in a study of shared clonotypes between healthy human individuals. Clones were sequenced by immunoSEQ multiplex PCR, and TCRdb holds only the in-frame ones, with some missing. The sample lists about 2.3 million clones; under 95% were seen once. The sequencing sample was made of naive CD4+ T cells from PBMCs. The source of these receptors is a man younger than 35 in good health. Some clones in this sample may be carry-over from other donors' samples. Each CDR3 is given with its conserved first and last residue. Fields, in order: V gene, clone size, D gene, J gene, CDR3 DNA, CDR3 protein. A D gene is named only where the DNA matches it firmly. Clone size is not always given. Where it is, it says once, few, many or a class for expanded clones.

>TRBV6-1|-|-|TRBJ2-7
TGTGCCAGCAGAGCTCATCCCCGCTACGAGCAGTACTTC
CASRAHPRYEQYF
>TRBV9|-|-|TRBJ1-3
TGTGCCAGCAAGAGTGGAAACACCATATATTTT
CASKSGNTIYF
>TRBV11-1|-|-|TRBJ2-2
TGTGCCAGCAGCTTAGCCGAGGCGGGCGGGGAGCTGTTTTTT
CASSLAEAGGELFF
>TRBV5-1|-|TRBD1|TRBJ1-1
TGCGCCAGCAGCCCGGACAGGGGGGGGACTGAAGCTTTCTTT
CASSPDRGGTEAFF
>TRBV7-7|-|-|TRBJ2-6
TGTGCCAGCAGCCCCGGAGGATCTGGGGCCAACGTCCTGACTTTC
CASSPGGSGANVLTF
>TRBV7-6|-|-|TRBJ1-5
TGTGCCAGCAGCTTAGTGTCAGGGCTAGGACAGCCCCAGCATTTT
CASSLVSGLGQPQHF
>TRBV6-1|-|-|TRBJ2-1
TGTGCCAGCATACCTCCCGGCGGGAATGAGCAGTTCTTC
CASIPPGGNEQFF
>TRBV4-1|few|-|TRBJ1-1
TGCGCCAGCAGCCTGAGACAGCATAGTTCTAACACTGAAGCTTTCTTT
CASSLRQHSSNTEAFF
>TRBV27|-|TRBD1|TRBJ2-3
TGTGCCAGCAGTACGTGGGGACAGGGAACAGATACGCAGTATTTT
CASSTWGQGTDTQYF
>TRBV5-1|-|TRBD1|TRBJ1-3
TGCGCCAGCAGCTTGGAAGGGACAGGGGGCGGTCGTGGAAACACCATATATTTT
CASSLEGTGGGRGNTIYF
>TRBV7-8|-|TRBD2|TRBJ2-2
TGTGCCAGCAGCCCGGGACTAGCGGCGAACACCGGGGAGCTGTTTTTT
CASSPGLAANTGELFF
>TRBV6-5|-|TRBD2|TRBJ2-7
TGTGCCAGCAGTTTCAGCGGGAGTTACGAGCAGTACTTC
CASSFSGSYEQYF
>TRBV9|-|-|TRBJ1-1
TGTGCCAGCAGCGTAGTAGAGGGAGACACTGAAGCTTTCTTT
CASSVVEGDTEAFF
>TRBV10-3|-|TRBD2|TRBJ2-5
TGTGCCATCAGTGAGTCGGACGGGGGGGGGAAGACCCAGTACTTC
CAISESDGGGKTQYF
>TRBV10-1|-|TRBD1|TRBJ1-2
TGCGCCAGCAGTGAGACCGAACAGGGGGCAGATGGCTACACCTTC
CASSETEQGADGYTF
>TRBV5-4|-|TRBD2|TRBJ2-5
TGTGCCAGCAGCCGCGAAGCTAGCGGGAAGGGAGAGACCCAGTACTTC
CASSREASGKGETQYF
>TRBV6-5|-|-|TRBJ2-7
TGTGCCAGCAGTTGGGCGGGATCGGAGGAGCAGTACTTC
CASSWAGSEEQYF
>TRBV28|-|-|TRBJ1-1
TGTGCCAGCAGCCTCTCCCCGGATCAGGGTGAAGCTTTCTTT
CASSLSPDQGEAFF
>TRBV7-3|-|TRBD2|TRBJ2-3
TGTGCCAGCAGCTTTATAGCGGGAGGGGGGACAGATACGCAGTATTTT
CASSFIAGGGTDTQYF
>TRBV4-3|-|TRBD2|TRBJ2-7
TGCGCCAGCAGCCAAGGGGTAGCGGGAGCTTACGAGCAGTACTTC
CASSQGVAGAYEQYF
>TRBV19|-|-|TRBJ2-6
TGTGCCAGTAGAAGGGGGACCTCTGGGGCCAACGTCCTGACTTTC
CASRRGTSGANVLTF
>TRBV6-1|-|-|TRBJ2-6
TGTGCCAGCGGAGGCCCCTCTGGGGCCAACGTCCTGACTTTC
CASGGPSGANVLTF
>TRBV6-1|-|-|TRBJ1-3
TGTGCCAGCAGTGGGACCCTCTCTGGAAACACCATATATTTT
CASSGTLSGNTIYF
>TRBV18|-|TRBD1|TRBJ2-2
TGTGCCAGCTCACCACAAGCCGGGACAGGGCTCCCCGGGGAGCTGTTTTTT
CASSPQAGTGLPGELFF
>TRBV11-1|-|TRBD1|TRBJ2-1
TGTGCCAGCAGTTCAGGACAGGGGGGGTACAATGAGCAGTTCTTC
CASSSGQGGYNEQFF
>TRBV29-1|-|-|TRBJ1-1
TGCAGCGTCGGTTCCGGGACGGTGAACACTGAAGCTTTCTTT
CSVGSGTVNTEAFF
>TRBV5-1|-|-|TRBJ2-3
TGCGCCAGCAGCCCGCAGGGGGGGGCTCCCACAGATACGCAGTATTTT
CASSPQGGAPTDTQYF
>TRBV7-2|-|-|TRBJ1-6
TGTGCCAGCAGCTCTACTTGGACCCTCCACTTT
CASSSTWTLHF
>TRBV6-1|-|-|TRBJ2-5
TGTGCCAGCAGTGGTGCTAGGTCTTTTGAAGAGACCCAGTACTTC
CASSGARSFEETQYF
>TRBV2|-|TRBD1|TRBJ1-2
TGTGCCAGCAGGGGGACAGGGAGCTACTATGGCTACACCTTC
CASRGTGSYYGYTF
>TRBV5-6|-|TRBD2|TRBJ2-7
TGTGCCAGCAGGAGGCTAGCGGGACCCTACGAGCAGTACTTC
CASRRLAGPYEQYF
>TRBV14|-|-|TRBJ2-2
TGTGCCAGCAGCCAACGAAAGGCAAGCCTGGACACCGGGGAGCTGTTTTTT
CASSQRKASLDTGELFF
>TRBV7-9|-|-|TRBJ2-1
TGTGCCAGCAGCTTAGATACAGCCTACAATGAGCAGTTCTTC
CASSLDTAYNEQFF
>TRBV7-2|-|TRBD2|TRBJ2-1
TGTGCCAGCAGCTTACGGCGGGAGGCCTCCTACAATGAGCAGTTCTTC
CASSLRREASYNEQFF
>TRBV30|-|-|TRBJ2-7
TGTGCCTGGAGTGGCAATTACGAGCAGTACTTC
CAWSGNYEQYF
>TRBV2|-|-|TRBJ1-2
TGTGCCAGCACTATCCTTGGCGGCTATGGCTACACCTTC
CASTILGGYGYTF
>TRBV13|-|-|TRBJ2-6
TGTGCCAGCAGCTCTCGGGCCTCTGGGGCCAACGTCCTGACTTTC
CASSSRASGANVLTF
>TRBV27|-|-|TRBJ2-7
TGTGCCAGCAGCCCATTCATCACCTACGAGCAGTACTTC
CASSPFITYEQYF
>TRBV6-1|-|-|TRBJ2-3
TGTGCCAGCAGAAAGGACCCTCCGGACACGCAGTATTTT
CASRKDPPDTQYF
>TRBV11-2|-|-|TRBJ1-1
TGTGCCAGCAGCTTCAACAGTTACCTCGGGGCTTTCTTT
CASSFNSYLGAFF
>TRBV7-2|-|-|TRBJ1-3
TGTGCCAGCAGCTTCCCAAACTCTGGAAACACCATATATTTT
CASSFPNSGNTIYF
>TRBV6-5|-|-|TRBJ2-6
TGTGCCACCCGAGCCTCTGGGGCCAACGTCCTGACTTTC
CATRASGANVLTF